A single T cell receptor beta chain is shown here with its context. This record belongs to a study of blood T cell repertoires in COVID-19. Across the study: Specimens from acute and convalescent COVID-19 originated in the United States, Italy and Spain. PBMCs, B-cell-depleted T cells, or T cells provided the cDNA or gDNA that made up the material.

The recovered donors of Cohort 3 showed two negative PCRs, clearance, or symptom resolution. Trimming left V 2 bases short and J 2 bases short, with 11 bases between. Germline-derived CDR1 and CDR2 are SGDLS and YYNGEE. This CDR3 contains 15 residues. In the original analysis: Amplifying reference gene primers gave estimates of nucleated cell counts. Produced via immunoSEQ multiplex PCR; TCRdb's table is partial and in-frame only. V and J calls and clone size are copied from that table; D and trimming were computed from the DNA. The sample lists about 330,000 clones, about 90% occurring once. The receptor was isolated from a woman in her 30s who had recovered from COVID-19. Input material: PBMCs or T cells enriched from blood (not recorded which). This rearrangement joins TRBV9 to TRBJ1-3; D gene uncertain. The CDR3 sequence: CASSVVQSPGNTIYF. The CDR3 bases are TGTGCCAGCAGCGTTGTGCAGTCCCCTGGAAACACCATATATTTT.